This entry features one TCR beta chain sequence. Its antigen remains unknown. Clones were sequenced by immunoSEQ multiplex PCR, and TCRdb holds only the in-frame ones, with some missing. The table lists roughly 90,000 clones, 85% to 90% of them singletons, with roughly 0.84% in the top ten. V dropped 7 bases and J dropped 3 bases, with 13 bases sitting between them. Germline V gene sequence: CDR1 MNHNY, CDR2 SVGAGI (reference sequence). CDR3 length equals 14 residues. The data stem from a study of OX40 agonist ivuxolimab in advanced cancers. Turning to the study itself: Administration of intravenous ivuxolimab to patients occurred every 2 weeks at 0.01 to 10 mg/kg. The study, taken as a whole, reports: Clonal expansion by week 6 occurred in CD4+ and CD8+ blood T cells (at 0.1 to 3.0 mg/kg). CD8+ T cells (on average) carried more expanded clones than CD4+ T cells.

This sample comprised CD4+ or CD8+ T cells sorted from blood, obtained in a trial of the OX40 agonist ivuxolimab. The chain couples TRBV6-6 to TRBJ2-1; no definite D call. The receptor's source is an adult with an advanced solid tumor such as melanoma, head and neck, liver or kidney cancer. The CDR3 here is CASNMFGFYNEQFF. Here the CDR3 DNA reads TGTGCCAGCAATATGTTTGGGTTCTACAATGAGCAGTTCTTC.